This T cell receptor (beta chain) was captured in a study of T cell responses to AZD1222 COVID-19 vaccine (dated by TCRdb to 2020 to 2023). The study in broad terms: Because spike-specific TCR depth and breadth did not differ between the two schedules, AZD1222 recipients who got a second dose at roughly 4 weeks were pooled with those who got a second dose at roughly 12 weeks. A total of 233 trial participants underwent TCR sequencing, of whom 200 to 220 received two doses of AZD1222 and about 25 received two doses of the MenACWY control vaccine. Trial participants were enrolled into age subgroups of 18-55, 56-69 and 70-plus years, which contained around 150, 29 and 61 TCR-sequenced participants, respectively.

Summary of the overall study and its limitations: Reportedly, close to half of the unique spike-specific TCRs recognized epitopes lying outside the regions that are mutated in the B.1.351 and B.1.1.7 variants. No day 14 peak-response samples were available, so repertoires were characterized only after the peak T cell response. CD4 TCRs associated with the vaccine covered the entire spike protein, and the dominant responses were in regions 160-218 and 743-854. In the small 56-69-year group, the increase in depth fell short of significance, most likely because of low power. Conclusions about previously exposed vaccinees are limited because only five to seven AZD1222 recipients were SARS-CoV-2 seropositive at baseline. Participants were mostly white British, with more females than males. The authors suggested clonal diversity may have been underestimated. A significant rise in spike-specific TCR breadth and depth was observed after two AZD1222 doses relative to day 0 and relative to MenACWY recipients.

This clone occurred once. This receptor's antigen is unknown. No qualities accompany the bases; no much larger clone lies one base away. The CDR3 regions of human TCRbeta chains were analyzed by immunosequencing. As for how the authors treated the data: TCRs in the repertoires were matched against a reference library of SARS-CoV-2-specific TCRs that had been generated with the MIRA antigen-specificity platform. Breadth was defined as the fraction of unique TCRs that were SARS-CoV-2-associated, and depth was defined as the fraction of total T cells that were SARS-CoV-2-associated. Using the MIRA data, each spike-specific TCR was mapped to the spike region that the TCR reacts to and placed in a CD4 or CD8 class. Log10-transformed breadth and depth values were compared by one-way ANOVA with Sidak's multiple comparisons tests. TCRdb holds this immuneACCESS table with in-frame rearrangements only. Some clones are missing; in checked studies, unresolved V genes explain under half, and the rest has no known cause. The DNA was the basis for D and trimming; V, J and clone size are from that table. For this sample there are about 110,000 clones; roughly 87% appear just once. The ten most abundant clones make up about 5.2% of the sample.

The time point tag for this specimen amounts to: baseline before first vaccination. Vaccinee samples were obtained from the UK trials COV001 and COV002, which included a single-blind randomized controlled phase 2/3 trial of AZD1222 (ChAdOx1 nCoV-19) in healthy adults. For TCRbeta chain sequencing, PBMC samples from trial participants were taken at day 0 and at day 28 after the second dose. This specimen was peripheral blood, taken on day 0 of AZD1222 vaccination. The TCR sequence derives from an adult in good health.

The nucleotide sequence is TGTGCCAGCAGTTTTTGGGGGCGTGGTGCAACTAATGAAAAACTGTTTTTT. Its protein reads: CASSFWGRGATNEKLFF. The sequence is built from TRBV28 and TRBJ1-4; tentative D gene TRBD1, with 6 bases matching. V was cut back by 3 bases and J by 0 bases, leaving a gap of 14 bases between them. Inclusive of the bounding cysteine and phenylalanine, the CDR3 is 17 residues long. Just the 51-base CDR3 DNA is kept, in frame starting at base 1. CDR1 is given as MDHEN and CDR2 as SYDVKM, both from the germline V gene. The reference TRBV28 and TRBJ1-4 proteins fill in what lies around the CDR3, so the full variable domain reads DVKVTQSSRYLVKRTGEKVFLECVQDMDHENMFWYRQDPGLGLRLIYFSYDVKMKEKGDIPEGYSVSREKKERFSLILESASTNQTSMYLCASSFWGRGATNEKLFFGSGTQLSVL.